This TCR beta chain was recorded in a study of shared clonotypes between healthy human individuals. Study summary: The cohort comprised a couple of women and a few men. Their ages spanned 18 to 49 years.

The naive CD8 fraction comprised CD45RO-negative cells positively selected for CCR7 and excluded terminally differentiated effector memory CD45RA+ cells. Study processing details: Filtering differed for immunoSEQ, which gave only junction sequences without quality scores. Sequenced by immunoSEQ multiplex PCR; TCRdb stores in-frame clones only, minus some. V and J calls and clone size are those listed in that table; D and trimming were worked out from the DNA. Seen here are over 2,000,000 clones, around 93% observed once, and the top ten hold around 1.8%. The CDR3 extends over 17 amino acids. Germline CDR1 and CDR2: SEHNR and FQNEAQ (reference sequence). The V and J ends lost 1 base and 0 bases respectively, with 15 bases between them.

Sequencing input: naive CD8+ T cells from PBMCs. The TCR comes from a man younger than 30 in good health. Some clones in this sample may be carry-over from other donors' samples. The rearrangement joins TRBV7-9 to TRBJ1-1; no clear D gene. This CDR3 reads CASSLEAGSAVNTEAFF. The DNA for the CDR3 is TGTGCCAGCAGCTTAGAGGCAGGATCAGCTGTGAACACTGAAGCTTTCTTT.